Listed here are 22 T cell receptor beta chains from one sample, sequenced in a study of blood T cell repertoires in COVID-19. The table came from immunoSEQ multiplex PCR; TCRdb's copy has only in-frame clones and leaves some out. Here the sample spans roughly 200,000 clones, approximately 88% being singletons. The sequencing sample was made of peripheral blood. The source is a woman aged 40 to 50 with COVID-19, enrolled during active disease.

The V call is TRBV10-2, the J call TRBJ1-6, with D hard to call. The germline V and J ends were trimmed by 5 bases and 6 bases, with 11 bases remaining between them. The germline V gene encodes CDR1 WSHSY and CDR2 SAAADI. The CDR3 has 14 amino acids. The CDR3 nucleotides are TGCGCCAGCAGTCCGACGACACTTAATTCACCCCTCCACTTT. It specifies CASSPTTLNSPLHF.

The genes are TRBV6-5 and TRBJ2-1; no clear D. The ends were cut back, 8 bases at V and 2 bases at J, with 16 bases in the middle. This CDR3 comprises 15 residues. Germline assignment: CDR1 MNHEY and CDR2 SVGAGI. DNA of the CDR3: TGTGCCAGCGCAAGGCAGGTGAATACCTACAATGAGCAGTTCTTC. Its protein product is CASARQVNTYNEQFF.

The CDR3 reads CASSQGTESYEQYF. The DNA of the CDR3 is TGTGCCAGCAGCCAAGGTACGGAGTCCTACGAGCAGTACTTC. The chain is built from TRBV3-1 (or the pseudogene TRBV3-2) and TRBJ2-7; no reliable D call. The CDR3 is 14 residues long. Germline V gives CDR1 LGHDT, CDR2 YNNKEL (reference sequence). The V gene lost 1 base and the J gene lost 1 base, with 8 bases spanning the gap.

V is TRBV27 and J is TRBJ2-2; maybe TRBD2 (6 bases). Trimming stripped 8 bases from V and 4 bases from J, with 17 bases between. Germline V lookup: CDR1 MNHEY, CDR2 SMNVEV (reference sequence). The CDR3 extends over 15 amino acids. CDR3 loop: CASWGSGRGTGELFF. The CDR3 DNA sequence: TGTGCCAGCTGGGGGTCCGGGAGAGGCACCGGGGAGCTGTTTTTT.

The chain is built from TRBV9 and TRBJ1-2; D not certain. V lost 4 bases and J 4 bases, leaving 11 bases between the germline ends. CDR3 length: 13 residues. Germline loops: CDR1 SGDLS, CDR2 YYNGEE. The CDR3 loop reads CASSPAEAYGYTF. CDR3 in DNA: TGTGCCAGCAGCCCCGCAGAGGCCTATGGCTACACCTTC.

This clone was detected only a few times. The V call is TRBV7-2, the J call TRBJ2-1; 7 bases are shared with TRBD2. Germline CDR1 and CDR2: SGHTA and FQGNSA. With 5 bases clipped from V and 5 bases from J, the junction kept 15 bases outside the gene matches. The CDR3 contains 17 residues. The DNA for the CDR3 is TGTGCCAGCAGCCCCCAGGCTGCCGGGACTACGAACAATGAGCAGTTCTTC. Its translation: CASSPQAAGTTNNEQFF.

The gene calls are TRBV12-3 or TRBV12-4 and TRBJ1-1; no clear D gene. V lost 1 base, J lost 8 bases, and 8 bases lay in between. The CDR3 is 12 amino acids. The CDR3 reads CASSLGLTEAFF. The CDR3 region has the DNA TGTGCCAGCAGTTTAGGCCTGACAGAAGCTTTCTTT.

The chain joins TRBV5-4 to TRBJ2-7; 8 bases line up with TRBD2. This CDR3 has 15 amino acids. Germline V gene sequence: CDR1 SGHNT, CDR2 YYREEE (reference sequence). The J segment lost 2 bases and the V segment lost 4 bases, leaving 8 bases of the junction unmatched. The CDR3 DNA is TGTGCCAGCAGCGCGAGACAGCGGGGGACCTACGAGCAGTACTTC. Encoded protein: CASSARQRGTYEQYF.

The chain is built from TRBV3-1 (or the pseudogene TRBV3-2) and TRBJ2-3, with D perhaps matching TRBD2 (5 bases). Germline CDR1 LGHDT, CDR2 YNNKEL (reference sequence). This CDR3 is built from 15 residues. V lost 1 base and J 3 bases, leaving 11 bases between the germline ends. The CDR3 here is CASSQVGALTDTQYF. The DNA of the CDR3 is TGTGCCAGCAGCCAAGTGGGAGCCCTAACAGATACGCAGTATTTT.

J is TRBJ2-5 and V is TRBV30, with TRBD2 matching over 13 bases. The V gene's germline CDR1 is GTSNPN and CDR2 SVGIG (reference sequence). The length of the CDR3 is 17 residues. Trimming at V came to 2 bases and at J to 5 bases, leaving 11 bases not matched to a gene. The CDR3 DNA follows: TGTGCCTGGAGTCCGTCCGGGACTAGCGGGAAGGCGGAGACCCAGTACTTC. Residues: CAWSPSGTSGKAETQYF.

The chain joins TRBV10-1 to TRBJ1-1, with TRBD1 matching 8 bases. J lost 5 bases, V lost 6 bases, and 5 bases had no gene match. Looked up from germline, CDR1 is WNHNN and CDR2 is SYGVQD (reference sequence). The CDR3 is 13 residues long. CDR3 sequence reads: CASRGQGRTEAFF. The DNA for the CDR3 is TGCGCCAGCAGAGGACAGGGCCGGACTGAAGCTTTCTTT.

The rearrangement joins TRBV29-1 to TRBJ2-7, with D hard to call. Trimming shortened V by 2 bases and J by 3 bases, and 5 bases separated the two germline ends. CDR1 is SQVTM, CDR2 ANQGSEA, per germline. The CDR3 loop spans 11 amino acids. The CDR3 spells CSVEQFYEQYF. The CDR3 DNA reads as TGCAGCGTTGAACAGTTCTACGAGCAGTACTTC.

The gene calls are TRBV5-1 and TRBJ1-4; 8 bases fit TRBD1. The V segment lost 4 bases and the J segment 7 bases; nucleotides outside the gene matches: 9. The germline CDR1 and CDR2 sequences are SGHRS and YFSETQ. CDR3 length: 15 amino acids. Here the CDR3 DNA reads TGCGCCAGCAGCGGAGGCCGGGGGACAGGTGAAAAACTGTTTTTT. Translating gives CASSGGRGTGEKLFF. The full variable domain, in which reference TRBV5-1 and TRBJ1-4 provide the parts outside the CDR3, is KAGVTQTPRYLIKTRGQQVTLSCSPISGHRSVSWYQQTPGQGLQFLFEYFSETQRNKGNFPGRFSGRQFSNSRSEMNVSTLELGDSALYLCASSGGRGTGEKLFFGSGTQLSVL.

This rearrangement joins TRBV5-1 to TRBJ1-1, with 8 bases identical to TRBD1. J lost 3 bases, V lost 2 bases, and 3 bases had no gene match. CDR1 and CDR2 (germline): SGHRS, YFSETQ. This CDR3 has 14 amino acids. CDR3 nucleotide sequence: TGCGCCAGCAGCTTAGGGACAGGAGACACTGAAGCTTTCTTT. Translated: CASSLGTGDTEAFF.

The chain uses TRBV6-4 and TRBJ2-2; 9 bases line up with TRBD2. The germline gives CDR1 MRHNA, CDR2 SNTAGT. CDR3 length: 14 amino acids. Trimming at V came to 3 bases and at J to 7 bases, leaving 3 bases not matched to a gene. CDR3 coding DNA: TGTGCCAGCAGTGAGCTAGCGGGAAGCGGGGAGCTGTTTTTT. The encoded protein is CASSELAGSGELFF.

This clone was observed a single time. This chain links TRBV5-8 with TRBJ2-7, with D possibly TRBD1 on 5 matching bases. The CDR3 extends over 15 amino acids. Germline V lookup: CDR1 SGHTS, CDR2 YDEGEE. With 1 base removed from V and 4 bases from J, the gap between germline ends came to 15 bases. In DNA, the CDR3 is TGTGCCAGCAGCTTGACAAAGTCAGGGCGGTACGAGCAGTACTTC. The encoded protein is CASSLTKSGRYEQYF.

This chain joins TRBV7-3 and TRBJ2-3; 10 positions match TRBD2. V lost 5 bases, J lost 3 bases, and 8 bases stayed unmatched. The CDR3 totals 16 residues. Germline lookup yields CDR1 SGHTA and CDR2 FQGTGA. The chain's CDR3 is CASSPYSAGGTDTQYF. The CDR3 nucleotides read TGTGCCAGCAGCCCCTACTCAGCGGGAGGGACAGATACGCAGTATTTT.

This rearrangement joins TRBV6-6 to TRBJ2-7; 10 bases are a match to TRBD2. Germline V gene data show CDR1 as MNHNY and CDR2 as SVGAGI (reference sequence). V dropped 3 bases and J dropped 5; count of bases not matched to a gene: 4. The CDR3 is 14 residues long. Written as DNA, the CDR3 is TGTGCCAGCAGTTATCTAGCGGGAGTCCACGAGCAGTACTTC. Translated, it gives CASSYLAGVHEQYF.

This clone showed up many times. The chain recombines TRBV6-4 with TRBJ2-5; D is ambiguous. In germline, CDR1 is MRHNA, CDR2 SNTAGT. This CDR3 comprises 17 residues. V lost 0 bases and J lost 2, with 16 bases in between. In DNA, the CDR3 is TGTGCCAGCAGTGACTCGATTCTTCGACCACTACAAGAGACCCAGTACTTC. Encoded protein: CASSDSILRPLQETQYF.

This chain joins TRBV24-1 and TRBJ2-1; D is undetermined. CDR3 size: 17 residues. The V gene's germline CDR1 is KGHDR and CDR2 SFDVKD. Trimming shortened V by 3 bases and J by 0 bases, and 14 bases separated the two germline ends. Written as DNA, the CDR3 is TGTGCCACCAGTGATCGTGGGCAGCTGAGCTCCTACAATGAGCAGTTCTTC. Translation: CATSDRGQLSSYNEQFF.

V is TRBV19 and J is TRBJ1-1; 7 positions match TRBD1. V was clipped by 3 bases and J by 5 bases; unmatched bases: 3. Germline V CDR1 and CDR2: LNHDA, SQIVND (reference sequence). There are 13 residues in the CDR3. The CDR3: CASSIIRGTEAFF. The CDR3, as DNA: TGTGCCAGTAGTATCATCAGGGGGACTGAAGCTTTCTTT.

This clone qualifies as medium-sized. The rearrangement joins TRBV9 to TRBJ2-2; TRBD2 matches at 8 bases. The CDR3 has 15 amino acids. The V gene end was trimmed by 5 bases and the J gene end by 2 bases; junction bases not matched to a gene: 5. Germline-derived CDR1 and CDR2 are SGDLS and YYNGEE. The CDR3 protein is CASRFSGTNTGELFF. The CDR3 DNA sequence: TGTGCCAGCAGATTTAGCGGGACTAACACCGGGGAGCTGTTTTTT.